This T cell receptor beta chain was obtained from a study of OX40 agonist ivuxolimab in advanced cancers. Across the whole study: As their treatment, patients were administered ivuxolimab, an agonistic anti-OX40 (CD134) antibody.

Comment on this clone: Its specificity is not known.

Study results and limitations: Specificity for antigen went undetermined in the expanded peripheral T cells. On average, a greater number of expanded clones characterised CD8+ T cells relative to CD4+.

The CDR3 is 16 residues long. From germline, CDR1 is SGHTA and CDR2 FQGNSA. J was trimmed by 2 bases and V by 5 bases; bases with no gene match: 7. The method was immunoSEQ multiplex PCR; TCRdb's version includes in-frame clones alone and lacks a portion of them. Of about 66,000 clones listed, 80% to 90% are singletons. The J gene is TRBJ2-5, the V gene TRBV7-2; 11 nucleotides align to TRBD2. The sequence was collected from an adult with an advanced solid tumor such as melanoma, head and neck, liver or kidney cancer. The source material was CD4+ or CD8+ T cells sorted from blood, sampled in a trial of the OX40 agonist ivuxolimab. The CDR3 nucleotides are TGTGCCAGCAGCCTCGGACTAGCGGGCACTCAAGAGACCCAGTACTTC. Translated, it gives CASSLGLAGTQETQYF. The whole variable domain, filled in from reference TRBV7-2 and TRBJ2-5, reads GAGVSQSPSNKVTEKGKDVELRCDPISGHTALYWYRQSLGQGLEFLIYFQGNSAPDKSGLPSDRFSAERTGGSVSTLTIQRTQQEDSAVYLCASSLGLAGTQETQYFGPGTRLLVL.